This TCR beta chain is drawn from a study of radiotherapy plus CTLA-4 blockade in lung cancer. Overall study: An objective response was seen in 15% to 20% of patients, and disease control in about 30%.

Trimming shortened V by 11 bases and J by 4 bases, and 23 bases separated the two germline ends. Germline CDR1 is SGHAT and CDR2 is FQDESV (reference sequence). This CDR3 spans 16 amino acids. Clones were sequenced by immunoSEQ multiplex PCR, and TCRdb holds only the in-frame ones, with some missing. Of 30,000 to 40,000 clones listed, roughly four fifths are singletons. Points on this clone: What it recognizes is unknown.

Patients in the study, people with chemo-refractory metastatic non-small-cell lung cancer, received focal radiation plus ipilimumab CTLA-4 blockade. Study-level points and caveats: There was expansion of tumor-derived TCR clones in blood after radiotherapy plus ipilimumab. Early shifts in blood T cell clones, with interferon-beta, reportedly predicted response best.

The chain recombines TRBV11-1 with TRBJ2-2, with a possible D match to TRBD2 (5 bases). The sequenced sample was peripheral blood, obtained from a patient treated with radiotherapy plus ipilimumab. The origin of this receptor is a human donor with non-small cell lung cancer that progressed on radiotherapy plus ipilimumab. The CDR3 loop is CAGGRGDEMATGELFF. The CDR3 coding sequence is TGTGCCGGAGGACGAGGTGACGAAATGGCCACCGGGGAGCTGTTTTTT.